Presented here are 27 T cell receptor beta chains from one specimen sequenced in a study of T cells in pancreatic ductal adenocarcinoma. Sequencing used immunoSEQ multiplex PCR; TCRdb keeps in-frame clones, though not all of them. The sample holds roughly 8,700 clones, roughly 89% seen once. Surgery without prior neoadjuvant therapy was the treatment of the selected pancreatic ductal adenocarcinoma patients. Sequencing was performed on PBMCs. The receptors shown here come from a human donor with pancreatic ductal adenocarcinoma.

The chain uses TRBV11-1 and TRBJ2-2; 7 bases are a match to TRBD1. This CDR3 contains 16 residues. Germline trimming cut 5 bases from V and 8 bases from J; bases unmatched to any gene: 14. The germline V gene encodes CDR1 SGHAT and CDR2 FQDESV (reference sequence). The CDR3 DNA follows: TGTGCCAGCAGCGGCATCCGGACAGGATCGTCGGGGGAGCTGTTTTTT. It translates to CASSGIRTGSSGELFF.

The CDR3 spells CASSTPNRGGKNIQYF. The DNA for the CDR3 is TGTGCCAGTAGTACTCCCAACAGGGGGGGCAAAAACATTCAGTACTTC. The chain recombines TRBV19 with TRBJ2-4, with D perhaps matching TRBD1 (8 bases). V dropped 4 bases and J dropped 3 bases, with 16 bases sitting between them. The germline V gene encodes CDR1 LNHDA and CDR2 SQIVND (reference sequence). The length of the CDR3 is 16 residues.

This sequence joins TRBV5-6 and TRBJ2-3, with D perhaps TRBD2 (5 bases). Trimming took off 2 bases at V and 7 bases at J, with 14 bases between the two ends. Germline V gene lookup returns CDR1 SGHDT and CDR2 YYEEEE. CDR3 length equals 14 residues. The chain's CDR3 is CASSFGLSGNTQYF. The CDR3 DNA follows: TGTGCCAGCAGCTTCGGCCTAAGCGGTAATACGCAGTATTTT.

The rearrangement uses TRBV9 and TRBJ1-4, with D hard to call. The CDR3 has 15 amino acids. Germline CDR1 and CDR2: SGDLS and YYNGEE. With 2 bases removed from V and 0 bases from J, the gap between germline ends came to 8 bases. The CDR3, as DNA: TGTGCCAGCAGCGTTTACAGTGCAACTAATGAAAAACTGTTTTTT. Translation gives CASSVYSATNEKLFF.

This chain uses TRBV28 with TRBJ1-1, with 8 bases that match TRBD1. Germline CDR1 and CDR2: MDHEN and SYDVKM. This CDR3 is 14 amino acids long. Trimming at V came to 5 bases and at J to 6 bases, leaving 8 bases not matched to a gene. Here the CDR3 reads CASSVDRAVPEAFF. CDR3 bases: TGTGCCAGCAGTGTGGACAGGGCTGTGCCTGAAGCTTTCTTT.

This chain joins TRBV28 and TRBJ1-5; D call uncertain. Germline CDR1 and CDR2: MDHEN and SYDVKM. This CDR3 comprises 18 residues. The V end was cut by 4 bases, the J end by 6 bases, with 25 bases between. CDR3 amino acids: CASSSPSHSTAGSQPQHF. CDR3 DNA: TGTGCCAGCAGTTCCCCCAGTCACTCGACGGCGGGGTCTCAGCCCCAGCATTTT.

Turning to this clone: One end of the junction does not line up with germline, which may come from a read error. The chain joins TRBV7-7 to TRBJ2-3; 8 positions match TRBD1. Germline values: CDR1 SSHAT, CDR2 FNYEAQ (reference sequence). The CDR3 is 14 residues long. CDR3 nucleotide sequence: TGTGCTAGCAGCGACAGACAGGGGTCAGATACGCAGTATTTT. Protein: CASSDRQGSDTQYF.

This sequence joins TRBV11-2 and TRBJ2-1, with D unresolved. This CDR3 is built from 13 residues. Looked up from germline, CDR1 is SGHAT and CDR2 is FQNNGV. Trimming removed 0 bases from V and 7 bases from J, with 7 bases in between. The CDR3 loop reads CASSLDTANEQFF. In DNA form, the CDR3 reads TGTGCCAGCAGCTTAGATACCGCGAATGAGCAGTTCTTC. Full variable domain (remainder filled in from reference TRBV11-2 and TRBJ2-1): EAGVAQSPRYKIIEKRQSVAFWCNPISGHATLYWYQQILGQGPKLLIQFQNNGVVDDSQLPKDRFSAERLKGVDSTLKIQPAKLEDSAVYLCASSLDTANEQFFGPGTRLTVL.

The chain has TRBV7-2 and TRBJ2-7; 8 nucleotides match TRBD1. Per the germline V gene, CDR1 is SGHTA and CDR2 is FQGNSA. The CDR3 has 15 amino acids. After removal of 4 bases from V and 1 base from J, the junction contained 6 bases not matched to a gene. This chain's CDR3 is CASSSRDRPSYEQYF. The CDR3 DNA is TGTGCCAGCAGCTCCCGGGACAGGCCGTCCTACGAGCAGTACTTC.

V gene TRBV10-2 combines with J gene TRBJ1-5, with TRBD1 matching over 7 bases. CDR1 and CDR2 from the germline V gene are WSHSY and SAAADI. Trimming took 6 bases from V and 5 from J; bases not matched to a gene: 4. The CDR3 is made up of 13 amino acids. The CDR3 spells CASRDRVDQPQHF. The CDR3 DNA follows: TGCGCCAGCAGAGACAGGGTGGATCAGCCCCAGCATTTT.

The CDR3 DNA sequence: TGTGCCAGCAGCGCGACTAGCGGGGTGGGAGAGACCCAGTACTTC. Translated: CASSATSGVGETQYF. This chain links TRBV9 with TRBJ2-5, with 11 nucleotides matching TRBD2. V lost 3 bases, J lost 4 bases, and 5 bases stayed unmatched. This CDR3 region has 15 residues. Germline-derived CDR1 and CDR2 are SGDLS and YYNGEE.

The V and J genes are TRBV19 and TRBJ2-7, with 9 bases aligning to TRBD1. The trim removed 3 bases at V and 6 bases at J, leaving 9 bases unmatched. There are 15 residues in the CDR3. Germline V gene lookup returns CDR1 LNHDA and CDR2 SQIVND (reference sequence). The CDR3 reads CASSILGTGMSEQYF. The CDR3 nucleotides are TGTGCCAGTAGTATCCTCGGGACAGGGATGTCCGAGCAGTACTTC.

The V and J genes are TRBV28 and TRBJ1-1, with D tentatively TRBD1 (5 bases). The CDR3 contains 13 residues. The V gene's germline CDR1 is MDHEN and CDR2 SYDVKM. V lost 4 bases to trimming and J lost 5 bases, with 11 bases between them. Here the CDR3 DNA reads TGTGCCAGCAGTTATCAGGAGGGGACTGAAGCTTTCTTT. Translating gives CASSYQEGTEAFF. Full variable domain (outside the CDR3, taken from reference TRBV28 and TRBJ1-1): DVKVTQSSRYLVKRTGEKVFLECVQDMDHENMFWYRQDPGLGLRLIYFSYDVKMKEKGDIPEGYSVSREKKERFSLILESASTNQTSMYLCASSYQEGTEAFFGQGTRLTVV.

This clone has just one count. This chain uses TRBV11-2 with TRBJ2-1, with 10 nucleotides matching TRBD2. CDR1 and CDR2 from the germline V gene are SGHAT and FQNNGV. This CDR3 comprises 14 residues. V lost 10 bases, J lost 4 bases, and 7 bases stayed unmatched. The CDR3 DNA reads as TGTGCCACCATTGCACTAGCGGGGTACAATGAGCAGTTCTTC. As protein: CATIALAGYNEQFF.

V usage is TRBV5-1 and J usage is TRBJ2-1, with D tentatively TRBD1 (5 bases). Germline V gene sequence: CDR1 SGHRS, CDR2 YFSETQ. Trimming removed 0 bases at V and 9 bases at J, with 10 bases between. The CDR3 covers 13 residues. The CDR3 loop is CASSLVPTAEQFF. CDR3 bases: TGCGCCAGCAGCTTGGTTCCGACAGCTGAGCAGTTCTTC.

This chain connects TRBV19 to TRBJ1-2; D is unclear. Germline V gives CDR1 LNHDA, CDR2 SQIVND (reference sequence). V shed 1 base and J shed 1 base, with 7 bases lying between them. The CDR3 consists of 14 residues. CDR3: CASSIADYNYGYTF. Written as DNA, the CDR3 is TGTGCCAGTAGTATAGCCGACTATAACTATGGCTACACCTTC.

The rearrangement links TRBV30 to TRBJ1-1; the match to TRBD1 covers 10 bases. V gave up 7 bases and J gave up 5 bases; unmatched junction bases: 7. From germline, CDR1 is GTSNPN and CDR2 SVGIG (reference sequence). CDR3 length: 13 residues. The CDR3 DNA reads as TGTGCCTTTCAGGGACAGGGGATAACTGAAGCTTTCTTT. Translating gives CAFQGQGITEAFF.

The V and J genes are TRBV7-9 and TRBJ1-2, with D possibly TRBD1 on 6 matching bases. CDR1 is SEHNR and CDR2 is FQNEAQ in the germline V gene (reference sequence). The V end was cut by 5 bases, the J end by 2 bases, with 15 bases between. The CDR3 sequence is 15 residues long. The CDR3 sequence is CASSPWAGVNYGYTF. The CDR3 coding sequence is TGTGCCAGCAGCCCCTGGGCAGGGGTCAACTATGGCTACACCTTC. The full variable domain, its missing parts supplied by reference TRBV7-9 and TRBJ1-2, is DTGVSQNPRHKITKRGQNVTFRCDPISEHNRLYWYRQTLGQGPEFLTYFQNEAQLEKSRLLSDRFSAERPKGSFSTLEIQRTEQGDSAMYLCASSPWAGVNYGYTFGSGTRLTVV.

This clone was observed a single time. V is TRBV7-3 and J is TRBJ1-1; 9 bases fit TRBD1. The CDR3 has 14 residues. J lost 5 bases, V lost 4 bases, and 5 bases had no gene match. CDR1 and CDR2 (germline): SGHTA, FQGTGA. CDR3 amino acids: CASSSGDRVTEAFF. As DNA, the CDR3 is TGTGCCAGCAGCTCCGGGGACAGGGTTACTGAAGCTTTCTTT.

The CDR3 nucleotides are TGTGCCAGCAGCGGGCGGGGGGGTAGCGACGAGCAGTACTTC. Its translation: CASSGRGGSDEQYF. V is TRBV11-3 and J is TRBJ2-7, with 9 nucleotides matching TRBD2. This CDR3 is 14 amino acids long. V was pared by 5 bases and J by 5 bases, with 7 bases of the junction left unmatched. Germline CDR1 is SGHNT and CDR2 is YENEEA.

The V and J genes are TRBV6-1 and TRBJ2-6; D unresolved. V lost 3 bases, J lost 0 bases, and 6 bases lay in between. Germline V gene lookup returns CDR1 MNHNS and CDR2 SASEGT. This CDR3 has 15 residues. The CDR3 is CASSEWASGANVLTF. The CDR3 DNA sequence: TGTGCCAGCAGTGAGTGGGCCTCTGGGGCCAACGTCCTGACTTTC.

This clone has a handful of counts. V gene TRBV29-1 combines with J gene TRBJ2-3; the D is unclear. The CDR3 is made up of 13 amino acids. Per germline, CDR1 SQVTM and CDR2 ANQGSEA. V lost 6 bases to trimming and J lost 1 base, with 11 bases between them. The CDR3 spells CSVRVRGTDTQYF. CDR3 sequence (DNA): TGCAGCGTCCGGGTCCGAGGCACAGATACGCAGTATTTT.

This sequence joins TRBV30 and TRBJ2-1, with 8 bases lining up with TRBD2. J was trimmed by 6 bases and V by 4 bases; bases with no gene match: 2. The CDR3 runs 12 residues. Looked up from germline, CDR1 is GTSNPN and CDR2 is SVGIG (reference sequence). This chain's CDR3 is CAWTSGFNEQFF. CDR3 coding DNA: TGTGCCTGGACTAGCGGGTTCAATGAGCAGTTCTTC.

This CDR3 reads CASSSGWAYEQYF. For the CDR3, the DNA is TGCGCCAGCAGCTCCGGGTGGGCCTACGAGCAGTACTTC. The chain uses TRBV5-1 and TRBJ2-7; D call uncertain. The CDR3 sequence is 13 residues long. Deletions cut 3 bases from V and 2 bases from J, with 9 bases between. Germline values: CDR1 SGHRS, CDR2 YFSETQ.

This clone came up once. This chain links TRBV28 with TRBJ1-5; the match to TRBD1 covers 9 bases. CDR3 length: 15 amino acids. Per the germline V gene, CDR1 is MDHEN and CDR2 is SYDVKM. J lost 9 bases, V lost 5 bases, and 11 bases had no gene match. CDR3 residues: CASSPTGQGTRPQHF. CDR3 DNA sequence: TGTGCCAGCAGTCCCACCGGACAGGGGACAAGGCCCCAGCATTTT.

The chain joins TRBV6-1 to TRBJ1-5, with 8 bases identical to TRBD1. Trimming cost V 2 bases and J 7 bases; bases outside gene matches: 10. The CDR3 is 16 amino acids. Germline V gives CDR1 MNHNS, CDR2 SASEGT. This CDR3 is CASSEQWEDRGQPQHF. CDR3 DNA: TGTGCCAGCAGTGAACAATGGGAAGACAGGGGACAGCCCCAGCATTTT.

The rearrangement joins TRBV11-3 to TRBJ1-1; 8 nucleotides align to TRBD1. Germline CDR1 and CDR2: SGHNT and YENEEA. The trim removed 5 bases at V and 0 bases at J, leaving 5 bases unmatched. The length of the CDR3 is 15 residues. The CDR3, as DNA: TGTGCCAGCAGCAACGGACAGGGCCTGAACACTGAAGCTTTCTTT. This gives the protein CASSNGQGLNTEAFF.